This T cell receptor beta chain was identified in a study of persistence of HIV-infected CD4 T cells. Sequencing used immunoSEQ version 4 in survey mode. The method was immunoSEQ multiplex PCR; TCRdb's version includes in-frame clones alone and lacks a portion of them. The sample records 30,000 to 45,000 clones, approximately 88% being singletons. Anti-CD3/anti-CD28 beads served as a nonspecific positive control stimulus. Sorting selected CD4+ T cells upregulating both CD40 ligand and CD69. CD4+ T cell counts exceeded 400 cells/uL; CMV serology was positive. The ends lost 8 bases at V and 4 bases at J; junction bases unmatched: 9. CDR3 size: 15 residues. Germline lookup yields CDR1 ENHRY and CDR2 SYGVKD. Regarding this clone: Its matching antigen is unknown.

The sequencing used CD4+ T cells sorted from PBMCs after approximately 20-hour stimulation, collected from a patient who received antiretroviral therapy. The chain employs TRBV10-3 and TRBJ2-1, with 9 bases matching TRBD1. This TCR was sampled from an adult man with HIV who was CMV-seropositive. CDR3 DNA sequence: TGTGCCATCGGGAGGGGGGACAGGGCTTACAATGAGCAGTTCTTC. Amino acid sequence: CAIGRGDRAYNEQFF.